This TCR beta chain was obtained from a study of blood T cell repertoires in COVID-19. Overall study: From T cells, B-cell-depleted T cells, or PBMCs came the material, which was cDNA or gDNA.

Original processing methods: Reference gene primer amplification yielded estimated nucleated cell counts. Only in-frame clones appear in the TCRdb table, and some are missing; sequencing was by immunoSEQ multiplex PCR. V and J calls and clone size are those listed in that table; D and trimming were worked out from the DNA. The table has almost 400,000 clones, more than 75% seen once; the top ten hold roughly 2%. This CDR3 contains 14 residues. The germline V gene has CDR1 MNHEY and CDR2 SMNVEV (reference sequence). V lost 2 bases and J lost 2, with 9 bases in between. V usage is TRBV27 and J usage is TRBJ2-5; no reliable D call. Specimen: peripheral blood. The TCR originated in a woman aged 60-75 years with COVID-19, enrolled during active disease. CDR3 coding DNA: TGTGCCAGCAGTTTACGGCAGGAACAAGAGACCCAGTACTTC. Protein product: CASSLRQEQETQYF.